The clone carrying this TCR beta chain was seen ten or more times. TCRbeta library preparation incorporated unique molecular identifiers. TCRdb reprocessed the PCR reads via MiXCR and lists one record per CDR3 protein. The sample has over 150,000 distinct CDR3 sequences; about 6.3% are singletons. The sample belongs to a study of T-cell reconstitution after alpha-beta-depleted transplantation in children. The CDR3 totals 19 residues. CDR1 and CDR2 from the germline V gene are SEHNR and FQNEAQ (reference sequence). V was clipped by 5 bases and J by 3 bases; unmatched bases: 19. This sequence joins TRBV7-9 and TRBJ1-1, with TRBD1 matching over 9 bases. The TCR sequence derives from a human donor who donated a stem cell graft to a child with Wiskott-Aldrich syndrome. This sample comprised PBMCs from the stem cell graft donor, obtained from the stem cell graft. The CDR3 loop reads CASSPRDRVGIKKDTEAFF. CDR3 bases: TGTGCCAGCAGCCCCAGGGACAGGGTCGGGATTAAGAAAGACACTGAAGCTTTCTTT.